Listed below are T cell receptor beta chains from one sample, sequenced in a study of cytotoxic CD8 clonotypes in ibrutinib-treated CLL. TCRdb's table, derived via immunoSEQ multiplex PCR, lists solely in-frame clones and lacks some. The top ten hold about 51% of the sample, which has about 25,000 clones, around two thirds seen once. The source material was PBMCs, sampled at disease progression, from a patient treated with ibrutinib. These receptors came from a human donor with chronic lymphocytic leukemia. Both conserved end residues are part of each CDR3. D genes are given only for firm matches. Not all rows give a size; the values are once, few, many and, for expanded clones, a class.

TRBV5-6	-	TRBD1	TRBJ1-3	TGTGCCAGCAGCTTGCTTTCAGGGGGCCCTGGAAACACCATATATTTT	CASSLLSGGPGNTIYF
TRBV30	-	TRBD1	TRBJ2-7	TGTGCCTGGAGCCTAGGGACAGGGGGCTCGGACGAGCAGTACTTC	CAWSLGTGGSDEQYF
TRBV9	-	-	TRBJ2-3	TGTGCCAGCAGCGTAGAGGGCCTCACAGATACGCAGTATTTT	CASSVEGLTDTQYF
TRBV13	-	-	TRBJ1-5	TGTGCCAGCAGCTTGGGGGGAGGACACCAGCCCCAGCATTTT	CASSLGGGHQPQHF
TRBV11-2	few	-	TRBJ2-6	TGTGCCAGCAGCATCTTGGCTGGGGCCAACGTCCTGACTTTC	CASSILAGANVLTF
TRBV2	few	-	TRBJ1-1	TGTGCCAGCAGCCCGGAGGCAGGAGACACTGAAGCTTTCTTT	CASSPEAGDTEAFF
TRBV27	-	-	TRBJ1-1	TGTGCCAGCAGGACTCAGGGACACACTGAAGCTTTCTTT	CASRTQGHTEAFF
TRBV7-3	-	-	TRBJ2-7	TGTGCCAGCAGCCTCTTGGGGGGCGAGCAGTACTTC	CASSLLGGEQYF
TRBV29-1	few	TRBD2	TRBJ2-7	TGCAGCGTTCCGGGGGGTAACTCCTACGAGCAGTACTTC	CSVPGGNSYEQYF
TRBV19	-	-	TRBJ2-2	TGTGCCAGTAGTACAAACCCAGACAGGCGGTACACCGGGGAGCTGTTTTTT	CASSTNPDRRYTGELFF
TRBV7-9	-	-	TRBJ1-5	TGTGCCAGCAGCTTAGACGGGGTTTTCCAGCCCCAGCATTTT	CASSLDGVFQPQHF
TRBV11-2	few	-	TRBJ2-7	TGTGCCAGCAGCTTAGCACAGGGCCCATCCTACGAGCAGTACTTC	CASSLAQGPSYEQYF
TRBV5-6	-	TRBD1	TRBJ2-4	TGTGCCAGCAGCTTGAGACAGGGGGTAAGGATATTC	CASSLRQGVRIF
TRBV5-6	few	-	TRBJ1-6	TGTGCCAGCAGCTTGTTTAGGAGGGCCAATTCACCCCTCCACTTT	CASSLFRRANSPLHF
TRBV27	-	-	TRBJ2-3	TGTGCCACCAGAGCCGCAGATACGCAGTATTTT	CATRAADTQYF
TRBV5-6	-	TRBD2	TRBJ2-5	TGTGCCAGCACCGCTGGACTAGCGGGACAAGAGACCCAGTACTTC	CASTAGLAGQETQYF
TRBV27	once	-	TRBJ1-2	TGTGCCAGCAGTTTATTCGGCGCTAATCCTAACTATGGCTACACCTTC	CASSLFGANPNYGYTF
TRBV7-9	-	-	TRBJ1-4	TGTGCCAGCAGCTTTTCAGGGAGGGGTGAAAAACTGTTTTTT	CASSFSGRGEKLFF
TRBV9	-	TRBD2	TRBJ2-3	TGTGCCAGCAGCGTTGGGGGGGAAGGTACGCAGTATTTT	CASSVGGEGTQYF
TRBV10-3	many	-	TRBJ2-4	TGTGCCATCAGTGGAGACGGTAACATTCAGTACTTC	CAISGDGNIQYF
TRBV11-2	few	TRBD2	TRBJ2-7	TGTGCCAGCAGCTTAGGGTCTAGCGGGGGATACGAGCAGTACTTC	CASSLGSSGGYEQYF
TRBV5-6	once	TRBD1	TRBJ2-7	TGTGCCAGCAGCTGGGACAGGGGAGTCTCCGAGCAGTACTTC	CASSWDRGVSEQYF
TRBV5-1	-	-	TRBJ1-2	TGCGCCAGCAGCTTGGAGGGTCCCTATAACTATGGCTACACCTTC	CASSLEGPYNYGYTF
TRBV4-3	-	-	TRBJ1-5	TGCGCCAGCAGCCAGGCGTTGGGGGGGCCCCAGCATTTT	CASSQALGGPQHF
TRBV5-4	-	-	TRBJ2-7	TGTGCCAGCAGTGAGTCGCGGGGCTACGAGCAGTACTTC	CASSESRGYEQYF
TRBV2	-	-	TRBJ1-2	TGTGCCAGCAGGACAGCCTATGGCTACACCTTC	CASRTAYGYTF
TRBV15	-	TRBD1	TRBJ2-3	TGTGCCACCAGCAGACCCACGACAGGGCCCCGCCATAGCACAGATACGCAGTATTTT	CATSRPTTGPRHSTDTQYF
TRBV7-2	-	-	TRBJ2-1	TGTGCCAGCAGCTTAGAAAGGAGGGATGAGCAGTTCTTC	CASSLERRDEQFF
TRBV5-1	-	-	TRBJ1-1	TGCGCCAGCAGCTTGGAGTCGTCCAGGGGCACTGAAGCTTTCTTT	CASSLESSRGTEAFF
TRBV5-4	few	TRBD1	TRBJ1-2	TGTGCCAGCAGCTCTCCGGGACAGAATTATGGCTACACCTTC	CASSSPGQNYGYTF
TRBV11-1	-	-	TRBJ2-5	TGTGCCAGCAGCAGAAGGCAGGGGAAAGAGACCCAGTACTTC	CASSRRQGKETQYF
TRBV27	-	-	TRBJ1-2	TGTGCCAGCAGTCCCCCGGACAACTATGGCTACACCTTC	CASSPPDNYGYTF
TRBV7-7	few	-	TRBJ2-5	TGTGCCAGCAGCCGACGACTAGAAGAGACCCAGTACTTC	CASSRRLEETQYF
TRBV5-1	once	-	TRBJ2-5	TGCGCCAGCAGCTTTGGGGGGCGCGGTGAGACCCAGTACTTC	CASSFGGRGETQYF
TRBV6-5	few	TRBD1	TRBJ2-7	TGTGCCAGCAGGAGGACAGGGCGACCGAACGAGCAGTACTTC	CASRRTGRPNEQYF